This TCR beta chain emerged from a study of CD4 T cells in relation to SARS-CoV-2 and coronaviruses. Study overall: The HLA restriction of the shared crossreactive spike epitopes was mapped.

The unexposed donors gave CD4+ T cells in 2011-2018, prior to COVID-19. The cells were cultured for about 10 days before CD4+ T cells were isolated. The repertoire was sequenced with immunoSEQ multiplex PCR; TCRdb's copy has only in-frame clones and lacks some. The data contain some 15,000 clones, 75% to 85% of them singletons. About this clone itself: What it binds is not known.

The sample consisted of CD4+ T cells from PBMCs, cultured in vitro. The TCR was taken from a human donor in good health.

The CDR3 DNA reads TGTGCCAGCAGTCAGGACAGGGGGAGAGTAACTAATGAAAAACTGTTTTTT. Its translation: CASSQDRGRVTNEKLFF. The chain carries TRBV28 and TRBJ1-4, with 10 nucleotides matching TRBD1. J was trimmed by 1 base and V by 5 bases; bases with no gene match: 7. This CDR3 is 17 amino acids long. The germline V gene has CDR1 MDHEN and CDR2 SYDVKM.